The clone carrying this T cell receptor beta chain was seen ten or more times. TRAV- and TRBV-specific primers primed first-strand cDNA, covering alpha and beta chains. TCRs were amplified for roughly 20 PCR cycles with a constant-region primer and V-primer adapter. Via MiXCR, TCRdb re-called the reads, giving one row per CDR3 protein. The sample has fewer than 110,000 distinct CDR3 sequences; under 25% are singletons. Time point denoted: after trial treatment. Treatment meaning: LDRT plus nivolumab, ipilimumab, low-dose cyclophosphamide and aspirin (RACIN trial). Patients with advanced, tumor-infiltrating lymphocyte-negative solid tumors were eligible. V was pared by 2 bases and J by 5 bases, with 8 bases of the junction left unmatched. Per the germline V gene, CDR1 is SGHTA and CDR2 is FQGNSA. The CDR3 length is 15 residues. The sample comes from a study of low-dose radiotherapy and immunotherapy resistance in tumors.

The chain links TRBV7-2 to TRBJ2-5, with TRBD2 matching over 7 bases. Source: PBMCs, taken after low-dose radiotherapy plus immunotherapy. The receptor comes from a male donor with prostate cancer. The CDR3 coding sequence is TGTGCCAGCAGCTTAACCGGGGGAGGGGATGAGACCCAGTACTTC. It yields the protein CASSLTGGGDETQYF.